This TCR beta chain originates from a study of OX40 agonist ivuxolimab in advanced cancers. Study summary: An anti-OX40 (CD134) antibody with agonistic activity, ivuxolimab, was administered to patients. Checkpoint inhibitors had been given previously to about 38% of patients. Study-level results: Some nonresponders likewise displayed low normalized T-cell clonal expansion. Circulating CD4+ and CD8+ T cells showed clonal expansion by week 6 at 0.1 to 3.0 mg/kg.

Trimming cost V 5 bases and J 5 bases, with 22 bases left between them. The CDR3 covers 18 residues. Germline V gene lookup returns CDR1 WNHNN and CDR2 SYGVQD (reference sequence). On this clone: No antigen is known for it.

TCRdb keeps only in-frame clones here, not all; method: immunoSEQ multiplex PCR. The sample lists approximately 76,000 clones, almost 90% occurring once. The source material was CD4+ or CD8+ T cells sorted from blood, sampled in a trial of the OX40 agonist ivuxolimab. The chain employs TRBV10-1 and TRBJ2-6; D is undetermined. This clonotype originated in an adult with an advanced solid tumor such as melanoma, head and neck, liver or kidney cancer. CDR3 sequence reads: CASSHWKDRTSRANVLTF. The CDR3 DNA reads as TGCGCCAGCAGTCACTGGAAAGATCGCACAAGTCGGGCCAACGTCCTGACTTTC.